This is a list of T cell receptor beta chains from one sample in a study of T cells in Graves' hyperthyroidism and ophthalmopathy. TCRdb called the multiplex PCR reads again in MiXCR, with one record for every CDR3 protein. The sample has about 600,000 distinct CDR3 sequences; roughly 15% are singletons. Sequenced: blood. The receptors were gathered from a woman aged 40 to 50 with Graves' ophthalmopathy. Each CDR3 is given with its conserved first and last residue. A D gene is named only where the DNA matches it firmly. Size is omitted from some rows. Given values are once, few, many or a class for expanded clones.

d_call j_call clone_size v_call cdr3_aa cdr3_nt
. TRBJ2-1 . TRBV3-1 CASSQDIGREQFF TGTGCCAGCAGCCAAGATATCGGTCGTGAGCAGTTCTTC
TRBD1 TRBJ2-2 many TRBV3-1 CASSRGTGEGGELFF TGTGCCAGCAGCCGAGGGACAGGGGAAGGAGGGGAGCTGTTTTTT
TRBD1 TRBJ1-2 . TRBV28 CASSYATGKGTQLSYTF TGTGCCAGCAGCTACGCGACAGGGAAGGGAACCCAGTTAAGCTACACCTTC
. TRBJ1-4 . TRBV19 CASNGREEKLFF TGTGCCAGTAACGGCAGGGAGGAAAAACTGTTTTTT
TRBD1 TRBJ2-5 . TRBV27 CASSSLQGARYGETQYF TGTGCCAGCAGTTCATTACAGGGGGCGCGGTACGGAGAGACCCAGTACTTC
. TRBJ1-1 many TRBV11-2 CASSPNNLQGEAFF TGTGCCAGCAGCCCTAATAACCTACAAGGCGAAGCTTTCTTT
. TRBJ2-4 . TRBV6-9 CASSWTALAKNIQYF TGTGCCAGCAGTTGGACCGCCTTGGCCAAAAACATTCAGTACTTC
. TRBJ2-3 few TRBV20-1 CSAFTGSTDTQYF TGCAGTGCTTTTACAGGGTCCACAGATACGCAGTATTTT
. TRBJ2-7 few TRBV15 CATSSGAVSEQYF TGTGCCACCAGCAGCGGGGCGGTGAGCGAGCAGTACTTC
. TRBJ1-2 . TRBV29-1 CSVAEGGGYTF TGCAGCGTTGCAGAGGGAGGAGGCTACACCTTC
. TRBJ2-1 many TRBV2 CASSGRYGGNEQFF TGTGCCAGCAGTGGACGTTACGGGGGCAATGAGCAGTTCTTC
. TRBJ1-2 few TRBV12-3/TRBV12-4 CASSLEAYLGYTF TGTGCCAGCAGTCTCGAAGCGTATTTAGGCTACACCTTC
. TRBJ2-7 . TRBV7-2 CASSLAQAGISYEQYF TGTGCCAGCAGCTTAGCACAAGCGGGCATCTCCTACGAGCAGTACTTC
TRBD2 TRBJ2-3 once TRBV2 CASKRASGPDTQYF TGTGCCAGCAAAAGGGCTAGCGGGCCAGATACGCAGTATTTT
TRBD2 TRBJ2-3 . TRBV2 CASSRGAGGNTQYF TGTGCCAGTAGTCGGGGAGCGGGGGGAAATACGCAGTATTTT
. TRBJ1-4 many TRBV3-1 CASGGREANEKLFF TGTGCCAGCGGCGGAAGGGAAGCTAATGAAAAACTGTTTTTT